Listed below are T cell receptor beta chains from one sample, sequenced in a study of cytomegalovirus exposure and HLA in healthy donors. Generated by immunoSEQ multiplex PCR, the TCRdb table keeps only in-frame clones and is missing some. The sample has about 270,000 clones, roughly 88% seen once. The sample taken for sequencing was PBMCs. Every receptor here comes from a man aged 40-55 years in good health and CMV-seropositive. Both conserved end residues are part of each CDR3. The D gene is left open where the match is weak. Expanded clones are given a class, and other clones once, few, many or no size at all.

j_gene: TRBJ2-3
abundance: NA
v_gene: TRBV19
d_gene: TRBD1
CDR3nt: TGTGCCAGTAGCCCTTGGCAGGGGGCCGGAACAGATACGCAGTATTTT
CDR3aa: CASSPWQGAGTDTQYF

j_gene: TRBJ2-7
abundance: once
v_gene: TRBV9
d_gene: TRBD2
CDR3nt: TGTGCCAGCAGCGTAGGACTAGCGGGGTCCTACGAGCAGTACTTC
CDR3aa: CASSVGLAGSYEQYF

j_gene: TRBJ2-3
abundance: NA
v_gene: TRBV7-7
d_gene: TRBD2
CDR3nt: TGTGCTAGCAGCCCCACTAGCGGGAGCTCAGATACGCAGTATTTT
CDR3aa: CASSPTSGSSDTQYF

j_gene: TRBJ2-7
abundance: NA
v_gene: TRBV7-9
d_gene: TRBD1
CDR3nt: TGTGCCAGCAGCCCCGCAGGGGGCAAAGGCTCCTACGAGCAGTACTTC
CDR3aa: CASSPAGGKGSYEQYF

j_gene: TRBJ2-2
abundance: NA
v_gene: TRBV7-9
d_gene: TRBD2
CDR3nt: TGTGCCAGCAGCTTCCCGGGTAGCGGGAGGCTGACCGGGGAGCTGTTTTTT
CDR3aa: CASSFPGSGRLTGELFF

j_gene: TRBJ2-7
abundance: NA
v_gene: TRBV2
d_gene: TRBD1
CDR3nt: TGTGCCAGCAGGCGGACCGGGACAGGAACCTACGAGCAGTACTTC
CDR3aa: CASRRTGTGTYEQYF

j_gene: TRBJ1-5
abundance: NA
v_gene: TRBV19
d_gene: TRBD1
CDR3nt: TGTGCCAACCGACAGGGGTATAATCAGCCCCAGCATTTT
CDR3aa: CANRQGYNQPQHF

j_gene: TRBJ1-1
abundance: NA
v_gene: TRBV10-3
d_gene: NA
CDR3nt: TGTGCCATCAGTGTTGGCGGGGTTCGAAACACTGAAGCTTTCTTT
CDR3aa: CAISVGGVRNTEAFF

j_gene: TRBJ2-2
abundance: NA
v_gene: TRBV5-1
d_gene: TRBD2
CDR3nt: TGCGCCAGCAGCTTGGTCAGAAACAGCGGGAGGCGGAGGGCCGGGGAGCTGTTTTTT
CDR3aa: CASSLVRNSGRRRAGELFF

j_gene: TRBJ1-3
abundance: NA
v_gene: TRBV13
d_gene: NA
CDR3nt: TGTGCCAGCAGCTTGGGCAGGCCGCGATCTGGAAACACCATATATTTT
CDR3aa: CASSLGRPRSGNTIYF

j_gene: TRBJ1-5
abundance: few
v_gene: TRBV15
d_gene: NA
CDR3nt: TGTGCCACCAGCAGACCCGGGACTTCGTGGCAGCCCCAGCATTTT
CDR3aa: CATSRPGTSWQPQHF

j_gene: TRBJ1-5
abundance: NA
v_gene: TRBV18
d_gene: TRBD1
CDR3nt: TGTGCCAGCTCACGGGACAGGCTAGGACAGCCCCAGCATTTT
CDR3aa: CASSRDRLGQPQHF

j_gene: TRBJ2-1
abundance: NA
v_gene: TRBV4-2
d_gene: TRBD2
CDR3nt: TGTGCCAGCAGCCAAGATCAAGCGGGAAGCTCCTACAATGAGCAGTTCTTC
CDR3aa: CASSQDQAGSSYNEQFF

j_gene: TRBJ1-1
abundance: NA
v_gene: TRBV9
d_gene: TRBD1
CDR3nt: TGTGCCAGCAGCGGGACAGGGGCAACTGAAGCTTTCTTT
CDR3aa: CASSGTGATEAFF

j_gene: TRBJ1-4
abundance: NA
v_gene: TRBV27
d_gene: NA
CDR3nt: TGTGCCAGCAGTCAAGGCCGCGGGGGAGTGAGTGAAAAACTGTTTTTT
CDR3aa: CASSQGRGGVSEKLFF

j_gene: TRBJ2-5
abundance: NA
v_gene: TRBV9
d_gene: TRBD2
CDR3nt: TGTGCCAGCAGCGTAGAGGCTAGCGGGAGCCGAGAGACCCAGTACTTC
CDR3aa: CASSVEASGSRETQYF

j_gene: TRBJ2-1
abundance: NA
v_gene: TRBV7-9
d_gene: TRBD2
CDR3nt: TGTGCCAGCAGCCCCCCCCTAGCGGGAGTTAACAATGAGCAGTTCTTC
CDR3aa: CASSPPLAGVNNEQFF

j_gene: TRBJ2-7
abundance: NA
v_gene: TRBV11-2
d_gene: TRBD2
CDR3nt: TGTGCCAGCAGCTTATCAACTAGCGGGACTTACGAGCAGTACTTC
CDR3aa: CASSLSTSGTYEQYF

j_gene: TRBJ2-1
abundance: NA
v_gene: TRBV19
d_gene: NA
CDR3nt: TGTGCCAGTAGTATCGGTCTTGACTCCTACAATGAGCAGTTCTTC
CDR3aa: CASSIGLDSYNEQFF

j_gene: TRBJ2-1
abundance: NA
v_gene: TRBV5-1
d_gene: TRBD2
CDR3nt: TGCGCCAGCAGCTTGGAGGGCGGGAGTCCGCCCTACAATGAGCAGTTCTTC
CDR3aa: CASSLEGGSPPYNEQFF

j_gene: TRBJ1-2
abundance: NA
v_gene: TRBV5-1
d_gene: NA
CDR3nt: TGCGCCAGCAGCTTGGAACCACAGATTCGCTATGGCTACACCTTC
CDR3aa: CASSLEPQIRYGYTF

j_gene: TRBJ2-7
abundance: NA
v_gene: TRBV6-5
d_gene: NA
CDR3nt: TGTGCCAGCTCTTGGTCGGCAGGGGCCTACGAGCAGTACTTC
CDR3aa: CASSWSAGAYEQYF

j_gene: TRBJ2-7
abundance: once
v_gene: TRBV5-4
d_gene: NA
CDR3nt: TGTGCCAGCAGCTTGGAGACAGGCCCGTACGAGCAGTACTTC
CDR3aa: CASSLETGPYEQYF

j_gene: TRBJ2-1
abundance: NA
v_gene: TRBV6-1
d_gene: TRBD2
CDR3nt: TGTGCCAGCAGTGAACCGGGACTAGACAATGAGCAGTTCTTC
CDR3aa: CASSEPGLDNEQFF

j_gene: TRBJ1-1
abundance: NA
v_gene: TRBV5-1
d_gene: NA
CDR3nt: TGCGCCAGCAGCTTGTATAGTGAAACTGAAGCTTTCTTT
CDR3aa: CASSLYSETEAFF

j_gene: TRBJ2-7
abundance: NA
v_gene: TRBV6-6
d_gene: NA
CDR3nt: TGTGCCAGCGGCCACTACGAGCAGTACTTC
CDR3aa: CASGHYEQYF

j_gene: TRBJ2-7
abundance: few
v_gene: TRBV4-3
d_gene: TRBD2
CDR3nt: TGCGCCAGCAGCCAAGATCGCGGGCTAGCGGGAGGCGAGCAGTACTTC
CDR3aa: CASSQDRGLAGGEQYF

j_gene: TRBJ1-3
abundance: NA
v_gene: TRBV27
d_gene: NA
CDR3nt: TGTGCCAGCAGTCTAACAGGGAGCTCTGGAAACACCATATATTTT
CDR3aa: CASSLTGSSGNTIYF

j_gene: TRBJ2-7
abundance: NA
v_gene: TRBV6-6
d_gene: NA
CDR3nt: TGTGCCAGCAGACCAGGGATGACCTACGAGCAGTACTTC
CDR3aa: CASRPGMTYEQYF